Shown below are 13 T cell receptor beta chains from a single sample sequenced in a study of Graves' ophthalmopathy and Graves' hyperthyroidism. RNA transcripts were the template, and TCR beta CDR3 regions were amplified from them. First-round RT-PCR with HTBI primers preceded a second-round multiplex PCR. TCRdb used MiXCR to reprocess the multiplex PCR reads, holding one entry per CDR3 protein. The sample gives about 740,000 distinct CDR3 sequences, about 44% of which show up once; roughly 46% is in the top ten. Sequenced material: peripheral blood. The receptor set was obtained from an adult man with Graves' ophthalmopathy.

Note on this clonotype: Compared with germline, one end of the junction differs, possibly owing to a read error. This sequence joins TRBV11-1 and TRBJ2-7, with 10 bases identical to TRBD2. The CDR3 has 15 amino acids. Germline V gene sequence: CDR1 SGHAT, CDR2 FQDESV (reference sequence). Here the CDR3 reads CASSPRAGGYYEQYF. The DNA of the CDR3 is TGCGCCAGCAGCCCCCGAGCGGGGGGGTACTACGAGCAGTACTTC. Drawing the rest from reference TRBV11-1 and TRBJ2-7, the complete variable domain is EAEVAQSPRYKITEKSQAVAFWCDPISGHATLYWYRQILGQGPELLVQFQDESVVDDSQLPKDRFSAERLKGVDSTLKIQPAELGDSAMYLCASSPRAGGYYEQYFGPGTRLTVT.

This clonotype was counted many times. The V and J genes are TRBV9 and TRBJ2-7; possible D gene TRBD1, 6 bases. V lost 1 base, J lost 3 bases, and 8 bases lay in between. CDR1 is SGDLS, CDR2 YYNGEE, per germline. The CDR3 loop spans 13 amino acids. The CDR3 DNA sequence: TGTGCCAGCAGCGTAACGACAGGCTACGAGCAGTACTTC. It yields the protein CASSVTTGYEQYF.

Details on this clonotype: A much more abundant neighbour one base away suggests this may be a read error. For the CDR3, the DNA is TGTGCCGGCAGTTTATTGGGGGACTATGGCTACACCTTC. This encodes CAGSLLGDYGYTF. The chain combines TRBV2 with TRBJ1-2, with D possibly matching TRBD1 (5 bases). The CDR3 is 13 amino acids. Germline lookup yields CDR1 SNHLY and CDR2 FYNNEI. Full variable domain (missing parts from reference TRBV2 and TRBJ1-2): EPEVTQTPSHQVTQMGQEVILRCVPISNHLYFYWYRQILGQKVEFLVSFYNNEISEKSEIFDDQFSVERPDGSNFTLKIRSTKLEDSAMYFCAGSLLGDYGYTFGSGTRLTVV.

This clonotype has ten or more counts. The chain couples TRBV7-9 to TRBJ1-4, with 8 bases fitting TRBD1. Unmatched junction bases numbered 9, after V lost 8 bases and J lost 7 bases. The CDR3 consists of 14 residues. Germline V gene sequence: CDR1 SEHNR, CDR2 FQNEAQ (reference sequence). The chain's CDR3 is CASSSGTGPEKLFF. CDR3 sequence (DNA): TGTGCCAGCTCGTCCGGGACAGGACCTGAAAAACTGTTTTTT.

This clonotype was seen more than once but under ten times. The genes are TRBV7-2 and TRBJ1-2; a possible D gene is TRBD1 (6 bases). The V end was cut by 6 bases, the J end by 4 bases, with 18 bases between. CDR1 and CDR2 from the germline V gene are SGHTA and FQGNSA. The CDR3 length is 15 residues. The CDR3 sequence: CASRRFRGATYGYTF. The CDR3 DNA is TGTGCCAGCAGACGTTTCAGGGGCGCAACCTATGGCTACACCTTC.

This clonotype appeared a single time. The chain couples TRBV7-6 to TRBJ1-4; 8 bases agree with TRBD1. The CDR3 length is 15 residues. Germline trimming cut 5 bases from V and 6 bases from J; bases unmatched to any gene: 8. Germline V gene sequence: CDR1 SGHVS, CDR2 FNYEAQ. This CDR3 is CASSRGQGSDEKLFF. CDR3 in DNA: TGTGCCAGCAGCCGAGGACAGGGTTCGGATGAAAAACTGTTTTTT.

Note on this clonotype: A read error may produce the germline difference seen at one junction end. The V call is TRBV20-1, the J call TRBJ2-2, with D tentatively TRBD1 or TRBD2 (6 bases each). This CDR3 comprises 13 residues. Germline V lookup: CDR1 DFQATT, CDR2 SNEGSKA (reference sequence). This CDR3 reads CSAVQGAGGELFF. CDR3 sequence (DNA): TGTAGTGCAGTACAGGGAGCGGGCGGGGAGCTGTTTTTT.

This clonotype has only a few counts. This chain links TRBV29-1 with TRBJ2-2; no definite D call. Germline assignment: CDR1 SQVTM and CDR2 ANQGSEA. The CDR3 extends over 13 amino acids. Trimming shortened V by 7 bases and J by 1 base, and 10 bases separated the two germline ends. CDR3: CSGFSENTGELFF. CDR3 coding DNA: TGCAGCGGATTTTCCGAGAACACCGGGGAGCTGTTTTTT.

The sample holds many counts of this clonotype. V is TRBV20-1 and J is TRBJ1-2, with a tentative D call TRBD1 (6 bases). The germline V gene has CDR1 DFQATT and CDR2 SNEGSKA (reference sequence). The CDR3 is made up of 11 amino acids. V gave up 5 bases and J gave up 4 bases, with 8 bases separating them. The CDR3 DNA follows: TGCAGTGCTCGGGGGGCCTATGGCTACACCTTC. This gives the protein CSARGAYGYTF.

The chain links TRBV11-2 to TRBJ2-7, with D unclear. The V and J ends lost 1 base and 0 bases respectively, with 16 bases between them. CDR3 length: 17 amino acids. The germline V gene encodes CDR1 SGHAT and CDR2 FQNNGV. The CDR3: CASSLGPSHLSSYEQYF. In nucleotides, the CDR3 is TGTGCCAGCAGCTTAGGTCCCTCCCACCTTAGCTCCTACGAGCAGTACTTC.

This clonotype occurred a few times. The CDR3 reads CASSPRGQGPNYEQYF. CDR3 in DNA: TGTGCCAGTAGCCCTAGAGGACAGGGTCCAAACTACGAGCAGTACTTC. This chain connects TRBV19 to TRBJ2-7; 8 nucleotides line up with TRBD1. This CDR3 region has 16 residues. With V trimmed by 6 bases and J by 3 bases, 13 bases remained unmatched. Per germline, CDR1 LNHDA and CDR2 SQIVND (reference sequence).

This clonotype came up a few times. V is TRBV11-2 and J is TRBJ2-7; D is possibly TRBD1 (6 bases). V was pared by 3 bases and J by 2 bases, with 11 bases between. Looked up from germline, CDR1 is SGHAT and CDR2 is FQNNGV. This CDR3 spans 14 amino acids. CDR3 sequence: CASSFNRDTYEQYF. In nucleotides, the CDR3 is TGTGCCAGCAGCTTCAACAGGGATACCTACGAGCAGTACTTC.

The rearrangement uses TRBV9 and TRBJ2-7, with 8 nucleotides matching TRBD1. Germline V lookup: CDR1 SGDLS, CDR2 YYNGEE. The trim removed 0 bases at V and 4 bases at J, leaving 6 bases unmatched. There are 15 residues in the CDR3. The CDR3 nucleotides read TGTGCCAGCAGCGTAGGGGCAGGGGGCACGTACGAGCAGTACTTC. This translates into CASSVGAGGTYEQYF.